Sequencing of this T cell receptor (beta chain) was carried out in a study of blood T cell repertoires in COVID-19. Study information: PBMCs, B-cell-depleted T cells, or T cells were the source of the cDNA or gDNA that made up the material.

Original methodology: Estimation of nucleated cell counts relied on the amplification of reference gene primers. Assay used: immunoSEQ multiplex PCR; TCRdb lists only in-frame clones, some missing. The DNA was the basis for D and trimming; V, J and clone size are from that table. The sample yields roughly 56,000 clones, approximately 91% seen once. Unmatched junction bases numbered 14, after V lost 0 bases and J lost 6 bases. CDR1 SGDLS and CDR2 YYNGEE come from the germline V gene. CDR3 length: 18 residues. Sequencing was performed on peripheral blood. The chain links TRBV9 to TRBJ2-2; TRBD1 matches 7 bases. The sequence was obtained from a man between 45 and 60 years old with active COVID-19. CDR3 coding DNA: TGTGCCAGCAGCGTAGGTCCCCTCCGACAGGGCGATCCCGGGGAGCTGTTTTTT. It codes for CASSVGPLRQGDPGELFF.